Reported below is one TCR beta chain. The sample has other DNA sequences that encode this CDR3 too. This entry comes from a study of shared clonotypes between healthy human individuals. Only in-frame clones appear in the TCRdb table, and some are missing; sequencing was by immunoSEQ multiplex PCR. This table has around 2.1 million clones, 90% to 95% appearing once. It was CD45RO-negative cells, positively selected for CCR7, that made up naive CD8 cells, with terminally differentiated effector memory CD45RA+ cells excluded. This CDR3 spans 16 amino acids. Germline loops: CDR1 MNHEY, CDR2 SVGAGI. Deletions cut 0 bases from V and 2 bases from J, with 10 bases between.

The sequence came from a man aged 18 to 29 in good health. Some clones in this sample may be carry-over from other donors' samples. This sequence joins TRBV6-5 and TRBJ2-2; TRBD1 might be the D (5 bases). Source material: naive CD8+ T cells from PBMCs. The CDR3 DNA reads as TGTGCCAGCAGTTACTCTGGTGGGGCTAACACCGGGGAGCTGTTTTTT. It specifies CASSYSGGANTGELFF.